The rows below give T cell receptor beta chains drawn from one sample of a study of control samples from healthy donors and cancer patients. Sequencing was performed with immunoSEQ multiplex PCR; in TCRdb, only in-frame clones are kept and a portion is missing. The table has around 100,000 clones, roughly 94% seen once; the top ten hold about 2.5%. Sequenced sample: blood. The source of these receptors is a woman under 30 in good health. The CDR3 runs from the conserved cysteine through the conserved F or W. A D gene is named only where the DNA matches it firmly. For some rows the clone size is stated as once, few or many, or as a class when expanded; others skip it.

J: TRBJ2-7
length: 12
V: TRBV29-1
size: .
D: .
DNA: TGCAGCGTCCGAGGGGGGAGGTACGAGCAGTACTTC
CDR3: CSVRGGRYEQYF

J: TRBJ1-2
length: 12
V: TRBV12-3/TRBV12-4
size: .
D: .
DNA: TGTGCCAGCAGTTTCCGTCGGTATGGCTACACCTTC
CDR3: CASSFRRYGYTF

J: TRBJ2-2
length: 15
V: TRBV4-2
size: .
D: .
DNA: TGTGCCTTTCAAAAGGGACCCGTGGGCTCCGGGGAGCTGTTTTTT
CDR3: CAFQKGPVGSGELFF

J: TRBJ2-5
length: 16
V: TRBV7-2
size: .
D: TRBD1
DNA: TGTGCCAGCAGCTCGAGGACAGGGGGCTTGAAAGAGACCCAGTACTTC
CDR3: CASSSRTGGLKETQYF

J: TRBJ1-2
length: 14
V: TRBV15
size: .
D: .
DNA: TGTGCCACCAGCAGAGATAGGAGAGCCTCTGGCTACACCTTC
CDR3: CATSRDRRASGYTF

J: TRBJ1-2
length: 15
V: TRBV5-5
size: .
D: .
DNA: TGTGCCAGCAGCTCGACGGGCAGCCCCAACTATGGCTACACCTTC
CDR3: CASSSTGSPNYGYTF

J: TRBJ1-1
length: 11
V: TRBV5-6
size: .
D: .
DNA: TGTGCCAGCAGCTTGAACACTGAAGCTTTCTTT
CDR3: CASSLNTEAFF

J: TRBJ2-1
length: 17
V: TRBV24-1
size: .
D: .
DNA: TGTGCCACCAGTGATGACAGACTCACCTTCTCCTACAATGAGCAGTTCTTC
CDR3: CATSDDRLTFSYNEQFF

J: TRBJ2-7
length: 14
V: TRBV5-1
size: .
D: TRBD1
DNA: TGCGCCAGCAGCTCCCAGGGGGCCCGCTACGAGCAGTACTTC
CDR3: CASSSQGARYEQYF

J: TRBJ2-7
length: 16
V: TRBV6-5
size: .
D: .
DNA: TGTGCCAGCAGTTCTCCCTGGGGCAGTGACTTTAGCGAGCAGTACTTC
CDR3: CASSSPWGSDFSEQYF

J: TRBJ2-1
length: 14
V: TRBV5-6
size: .
D: TRBD2
DNA: TGTGCCAGCAGCTTTTTGGCGGGGGGTAGTGAGCAGTTCTTC
CDR3: CASSFLAGGSEQFF

J: TRBJ2-3
length: 13
V: TRBV12-3/TRBV12-4
size: once
D: .
DNA: TGTGCCAGCAGTCCCTACAGGGTAGATACGCAGTATTTT
CDR3: CASSPYRVDTQYF

J: TRBJ1-2
length: 14
V: TRBV30
size: .
D: TRBD1
DNA: TGTGCCTGGAGCCCGGGACAGACGGGCTATGGCTACACCTTC
CDR3: CAWSPGQTGYGYTF

J: TRBJ1-4
length: 15
V: TRBV5-1
size: .
D: TRBD1
DNA: TGCGCCAGCAGCTGGATTCAGGGGGATGGTGAAAAACTGTTTTTT
CDR3: CASSWIQGDGEKLFF

J: TRBJ2-7
length: 15
V: TRBV6-5
size: .
D: .
DNA: TGTGCCAGCAGGGTTATCGGCGGGGCCTCCTACGAGCAGTACTTC
CDR3: CASRVIGGASYEQYF

J: TRBJ1-2
length: 14
V: TRBV4-2
size: .
D: TRBD1
DNA: TGTGCCAGCAATCCAGGGGGTGTGGACTATGGCTACACCTTC
CDR3: CASNPGGVDYGYTF

J: TRBJ2-1
length: 16
V: TRBV19
size: .
D: TRBD2
DNA: TGTGCCAGTAGTACCGGTGGACTAGCGGGAGTGAATGAGCAGTTCTTC
CDR3: CASSTGGLAGVNEQFF

J: TRBJ1-2
length: 15
V: TRBV3-1/TRBV3-2
size: .
D: .
DNA: TGTGCCAGCAGCCAATCTTCATGGGGGAACTATGGCTACACCTTC
CDR3: CASSQSSWGNYGYTF

J: TRBJ1-2
length: 13
V: TRBV27
size: .
D: TRBD1
DNA: TGTGCCAGCAGACTACAGGGGGCGCCGGGCTACACCTTC
CDR3: CASRLQGAPGYTF

J: TRBJ1-2
length: 13
V: TRBV14
size: .
D: .
DNA: TGTGCCAGCAGCCCCGTCGTTTATCAAGGCTACACCTTC
CDR3: CASSPVVYQGYTF

J: TRBJ2-5
length: 15
V: TRBV5-4
size: .
D: .
DNA: TGTGCCATTCCGCTCCCTGGGACCGGGGGAGAGACCCAGTACTTC
CDR3: CAIPLPGTGGETQYF

J: TRBJ2-5
length: 16
V: TRBV12-5
size: .
D: .
DNA: TGTGCTAGTGGTTTGGGGCCACAAGGGTATGGTGAGACCCAGTACTTC
CDR3: CASGLGPQGYGETQYF

J: TRBJ2-7
length: 11
V: TRBV20-1
size: .
D: .
DNA: TGCAGTGCTAGAGTGGTAGACGAGCAGTACTTC
CDR3: CSARVVDEQYF

J: TRBJ1-5
length: 17
V: TRBV5-5
size: few
D: TRBD1
DNA: TGTGCCAGCAGCTTGCGAGGACAGGGGGCGGTGAATCAGCCCCAGCATTTT
CDR3: CASSLRGQGAVNQPQHF

J: TRBJ2-7
length: 15
V: TRBV3-1/TRBV3-2
size: .
D: .
DNA: TGTGCCAGCAGCCAAGATGAGGCCCCGGGAAGGGAGCAGTACTTC
CDR3: CASSQDEAPGREQYF

J: TRBJ1-1
length: 12
V: TRBV29-1
size: .
D: .
DNA: TGCAGCGTTGAAGCTAACCCTCCCGAGGCTTTCTTT
CDR3: CSVEANPPEAFF

J: TRBJ2-5
length: 16
V: TRBV14
size: .
D: TRBD2
DNA: TGTGCCAGCAGCCAAGATCGCATAGCGGGGGGAGAGACCCAGTACTTC
CDR3: CASSQDRIAGGETQYF

J: TRBJ1-3
length: 13
V: TRBV19
size: once
D: .
DNA: TGTGCCAGCGGTCAGGGGTCTGGAAACACCATATATTTT
CDR3: CASGQGSGNTIYF

J: TRBJ1-5
length: 14
V: TRBV6-5
size: few
D: TRBD1
DNA: TGTGCCAGCAGAGACAGGGGTAAGGATCAGCCCCAGCATTTT
CDR3: CASRDRGKDQPQHF

J: TRBJ2-1
length: 11
V: TRBV10-3
size: .
D: .
DNA: TGTGCCATCGCCGGGACTCACGAGCAGTTCTTC
CDR3: CAIAGTHEQFF

J: TRBJ1-1
length: 15
V: TRBV18
size: .
D: TRBD1
DNA: TGTGCCAGCTCACCACCGGACAGGGCAAGGACTGAAGCTTTCTTT
CDR3: CASSPPDRARTEAFF

J: TRBJ1-1
length: 15
V: TRBV12-5
size: few
D: .
DNA: TGTGCTAGTGGTTTGGTACAAGGGGGGGGCACTGAAGCTTTCTTT
CDR3: CASGLVQGGGTEAFF

J: TRBJ2-5
length: 18
V: TRBV28
size: .
D: .
DNA: TGTGCCAGCAGTTTAGAAATTTCTGCGATCACTATCCAAGAGACCCAGTACTTC
CDR3: CASSLEISAITIQETQYF

J: TRBJ1-4
length: 11
V: TRBV2
size: .
D: .
DNA: TGTGCCAGCAGTGAATATGAAAAACTGTTTTTT
CDR3: CASSEYEKLFF

J: TRBJ2-7
length: 14
V: TRBV5-1
size: .
D: .
DNA: TGCGCCAGCAGCTTGATGATGAGCTCCTACGAGCAGTACTTC
CDR3: CASSLMMSSYEQYF

J: TRBJ2-5
length: 17
V: TRBV7-8
size: .
D: TRBD2
DNA: TGTGCCAGCAGCTATCCGGAAGGCGGGGGAGGAGATGAGACCCAGTACTTC
CDR3: CASSYPEGGGGDETQYF

J: TRBJ1-5
length: 14
V: TRBV19
size: .
D: .
DNA: TGTGCCAGTAGTATAGGAGGGACCAATCAGCCCCAGCATTTT
CDR3: CASSIGGTNQPQHF

J: TRBJ1-1
length: 13
V: TRBV5-4
size: .
D: .
DNA: TGTGCCAGCAGCTTAATAAAGGGAATTGAAGCTTTCTTT
CDR3: CASSLIKGIEAFF

J: TRBJ1-3
length: 12
V: TRBV28
size: once
D: .
DNA: TGTGCCGGGCAGAAGGACGGAAACACCATATATTTT
CDR3: CAGQKDGNTIYF

J: TRBJ2-1
length: 12
V: TRBV5-1
size: .
D: .
DNA: TGCGCCAGCAGCTTGGAGGGGGTTGAGCAGTTCTTC
CDR3: CASSLEGVEQFF

J: TRBJ1-6
length: 17
V: TRBV2
size: .
D: .
DNA: TGTGCCAGCAGTGTTTCACACAGCAGCTCCTATAATTCACCCCTCCACTTT
CDR3: CASSVSHSSSYNSPLHF

J: TRBJ1-1
length: 15
V: TRBV5-4
size: .
D: .
DNA: TGTGCCAGCAGCTGGACCCTCTCGGGGCGAACTGAAGCTTTCTTT
CDR3: CASSWTLSGRTEAFF

J: TRBJ2-2
length: 17
V: TRBV10-3
size: .
D: TRBD2
DNA: TGTGCCATCAGTGTAACTAGCGGGGCCACGAACACCGGGGAGCTGTTTTTT
CDR3: CAISVTSGATNTGELFF

J: TRBJ1-1
length: 13
V: TRBV24-1
size: .
D: .
DNA: TGTGCCACCAGGGGAGGGAGGGACACTGAAGCTTTCTTT
CDR3: CATRGGRDTEAFF

J: TRBJ2-7
length: 12
V: TRBV29-1
size: .
D: .
DNA: TGCAGCGTTGAACAGGGGCAAAGGGAGCAGTACTTC
CDR3: CSVEQGQREQYF

J: TRBJ1-2
length: 15
V: TRBV6-4
size: .
D: TRBD1
DNA: TGTGCCAGCCGAGCCAACGCGGGACAGGCGCTTCGCTACACCTTC
CDR3: CASRANAGQALRYTF

J: TRBJ1-6
length: 15
V: TRBV27
size: .
D: .
DNA: TGTGCCAGCGGATGGATCACAGAGGGTATTTCACCCCTCCACTTT
CDR3: CASGWITEGISPLHF